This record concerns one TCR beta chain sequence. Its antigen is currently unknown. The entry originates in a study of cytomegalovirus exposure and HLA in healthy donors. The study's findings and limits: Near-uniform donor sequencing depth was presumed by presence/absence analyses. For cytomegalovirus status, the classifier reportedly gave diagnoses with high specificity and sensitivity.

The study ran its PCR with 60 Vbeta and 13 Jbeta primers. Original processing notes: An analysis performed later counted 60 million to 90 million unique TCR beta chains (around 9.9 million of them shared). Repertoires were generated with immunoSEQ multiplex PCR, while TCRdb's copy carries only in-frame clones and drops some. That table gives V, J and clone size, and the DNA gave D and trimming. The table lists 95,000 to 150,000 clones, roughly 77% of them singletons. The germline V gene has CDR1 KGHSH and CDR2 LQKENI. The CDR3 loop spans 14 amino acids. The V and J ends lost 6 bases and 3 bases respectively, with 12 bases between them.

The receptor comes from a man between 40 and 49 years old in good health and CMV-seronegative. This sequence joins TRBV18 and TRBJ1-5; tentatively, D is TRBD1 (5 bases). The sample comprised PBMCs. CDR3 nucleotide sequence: TGTGCCAGCTCGCGGGAGGGGCTCAATCAGCCCCAGCATTTT. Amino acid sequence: CASSREGLNQPQHF.